This T cell receptor beta chain emerged from a study of identical twins (dated by TCRdb to about 2016). For the study in its entirety: To test whether fetal clonotypes persist, this study deep-sequenced TCR alpha and beta repertoires from monozygotic twins, from unrelated adults of various ages, and from cord blood. To rule out contamination, replicate twin experiments were performed at different times with different library preparation protocols. What the study reported, not specific to this receptor: Compared with coincidental sharing between unrelated individuals, out-of-frame TCR alpha sequences shared between twins had an excess of sequences with low generation probability. Zero-insertion analyses could be partly confounded by invariant T cells such as MAIT and iNKT, though diverse VJ usage argued against such confounding for most clonotypes. Fewer insertions were carried by abundant cord blood beta clonotypes; a weaker similar trend was observed in young adult naive repertoires, while no such trend was observed in memory repertoires. The excess sharing between twins in beta out-of-frame sequences was weaker because fewer shared sequences reduced the signal-to-noise ratio. Because the same donors could not be followed over many years, the conclusions depended on cross-sectional statistical analysis. In monozygotic twins, recombination models systematically underestimated out-of-frame TCR alpha sharing, but the models matched the sharing seen between unrelated individuals.

The library was produced with 5' RACE. Sequenced on an Illumina HiSeq 2000. A universal primer binding site was introduced by template switching, and a unique molecular identifier was present in the final cDNA, enabling accurate counting of TCR cDNA molecules. Specific primers in the conserved constant-segment region were used to synthesize first-strand cDNA for the TCR alpha and beta chains. Each cDNA library was double barcoded, with a SMART-Mk sample barcode plus Illumina barcodes, to control for contamination. TruSeq adapter sequences along with Illumina sample barcodes were introduced in two successive PCR steps. The TCR alpha and beta cDNA libraries were sequenced on the Illumina HiSeq platform using custom primers. In the paper's pipeline: Unique molecular identifiers were extracted from raw reads with MiGEC, and CDR3 positions were determined with MiXCR. For each individual, recombination models were inferred using an EM algorithm with the repgenHMM and IGoR tools. The tcR package in R was used for shared clonotype analysis, with sharing normalized by the product of cloneset sizes. Out-of-frame nonproductive sequences were analyzed to study raw recombination free of thymic and clonal selection effects. The public reads were reanalyzed by TCRdb: fastp trimming at Q25, MiXCR alignment, in-frame beta chains only. Every entry covers one CDR3 protein and lists the most common genes and DNA from its rows. In this record, the V and J calls reflect TCRdb's handling and not the investigators' own analysis. The sample table contains roughly 770,000 distinct CDR3 sequences; only one count was recorded for 15% to 20% of them. The ten most abundant clones make up about 12% of the sample.

The germline V gene (reference sequence) sets CDR1 to DFQATT and CDR2 to SNEGSKA. From cysteine to phenylalanine, the CDR3 is 14 amino acids long. The kept DNA is CDR3 alone, 42 bases in frame from the first base. Germline trimming: 6 bases from V, 2 bases from J; junction bases outside gene matches: 8. As regards this clonotype: Its antigen is not yet known. Base qualities were left out, and no much larger clone turns up one base away.

All donors were healthy Caucasians. Three pairs of female monozygotic twins, all aged about 18 to 29 years, were included in the twin cohort. RNA for TCR libraries was isolated from peripheral blood mononuclear cells. The same sample was also studied in work on T cells expressing NK-cell markers. That second publication adds: Three sorted T-cell subsets (CD3+CD56+NKG2C+, CD3+CD56+NKG2C- and CD3+CD56-NKG2C+) from several donors had their TCR beta-chain repertoires profiled. Among the eight sequenced donors, only one was HCMV-seronegative, while the other seven were HCMV-seropositive. To restrict sorting to alphabetaTCR-expressing T cells, an anti-gammadeltaTCR antibody was added in several experiments. For roughly six donors, the dominant CD3+CD56+NKG2C+ clonotypes were among the top 10 CD8+ clonotypes and accounted for about 1.0-7.0% of CD8+ T cells. Those dominant clonotypes were again the most abundant among CD3+CD56-NKG2C+ cells in several donors, at about 28.3-65%. Whether the expanded NKG2C-expressing T cell clones were specific for HCMV antigens remained unclear. All eight donors whose samples were sequenced were randomly selected healthy volunteers, three of them men and five women. To determine HCMV serostatus, a commercial ELISA kit was used to detect HCMV-specific IgG in serum. For five or six donors, bulk peripheral blood T-cell repertoires were also sequenced from unsorted PBMC. MIGEC was used to demultiplex reads and group the reads by UMI, and MiTCR was used to assemble and quantify clonotypes. Only TCR cDNA sequences supported by at least two reads were kept to exclude erroneous sequences. Downstream repertoire analysis used the tcR package, and clonotypes were matched across fractions by CDR3 nucleotide sequence plus V segment. VDJmatch was used to annotate antigen specificity against VDJdb, with one amino acid substitution in CDR3 allowed.

Sequenced sample: PBMCs. The sequence joins TRBV20-1 to TRBJ2-7; 9 nucleotides in the junction match TRBD1. The sequence derives from a woman under 30 in good health. The DNA sequence is TGCAGTGCCCCAGCCCGGGACAGGGCCTACGAGCAGTACTTC. Its translation reads: CSAPARDRAYEQYF.